Following are 2 T cell receptor beta chains from one sample sequenced in a study of B cell selection in AIRE deficiency. Here immunoSEQ multiplex PCR was the method, and the copy in TCRdb shows in-frame clones only, minus some. The sample gives roughly 18,000 clones, roughly 91% of which show up once; 0.89% is in the top ten. Regulatory T cells were sorted as CD4+CD25hiCD127low/negative cells. Sequencing was performed on CD4+CD25+ Tregs sorted from PBMCs. The receptors were gathered from a human donor in good health.

In regard to this clone: At one end the junction does not follow the germline gene, possibly because of a read error. The genes are TRBV5-6 and TRBJ2-5; TRBD1 matches at 7 bases. The J call is doubtful: the DNA matches TRBJ2-7 better. Germline V lookup: CDR1 SGHDT, CDR2 YYEEEE. CDR3 length: 16 residues. The CDR3 bases are TGTGCCGGCAGCTTCCGACAGGGCCTCACACCATACGAGCAGTACTTC. Protein product: CAGSFRQGLTPYEQYF.

There are a few counts of this clone. This sequence joins TRBV5-4 and TRBJ1-3; 9 bases map to TRBD1. There are 15 residues in the CDR3. The germline gives CDR1 SGHNT, CDR2 YYREEE (reference sequence). Germline trimming cut 4 bases from V and 3 bases from J; bases unmatched to any gene: 5. For the CDR3, the DNA is TGTGCCAGCAGCACAGGGGGCGTAGGTGGAAACACCATATATTTT. Translation: CASSTGGVGGNTIYF.